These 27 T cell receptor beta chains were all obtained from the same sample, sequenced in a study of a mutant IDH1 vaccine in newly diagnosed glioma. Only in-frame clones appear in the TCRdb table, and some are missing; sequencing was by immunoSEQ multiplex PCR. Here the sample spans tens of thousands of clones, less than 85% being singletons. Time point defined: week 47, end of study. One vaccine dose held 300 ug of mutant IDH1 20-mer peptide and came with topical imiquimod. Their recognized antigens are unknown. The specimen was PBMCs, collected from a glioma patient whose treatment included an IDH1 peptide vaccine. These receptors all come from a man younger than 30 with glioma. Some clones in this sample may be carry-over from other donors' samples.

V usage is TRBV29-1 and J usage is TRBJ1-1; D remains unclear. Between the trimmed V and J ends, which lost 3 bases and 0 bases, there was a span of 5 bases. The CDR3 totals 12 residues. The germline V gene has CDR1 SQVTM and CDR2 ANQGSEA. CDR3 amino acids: CSVEVMNTEAFF. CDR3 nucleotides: TGCAGCGTTGAGGTCATGAACACTGAAGCTTTCTTT.

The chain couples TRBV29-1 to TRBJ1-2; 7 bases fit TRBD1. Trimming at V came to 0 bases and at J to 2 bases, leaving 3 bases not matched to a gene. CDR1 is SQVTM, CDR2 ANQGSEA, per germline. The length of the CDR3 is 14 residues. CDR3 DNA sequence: TGCAGCGTTGAAGAGGGACAGTTGAACTATGGCTACACCTTC. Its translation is CSVEEGQLNYGYTF.

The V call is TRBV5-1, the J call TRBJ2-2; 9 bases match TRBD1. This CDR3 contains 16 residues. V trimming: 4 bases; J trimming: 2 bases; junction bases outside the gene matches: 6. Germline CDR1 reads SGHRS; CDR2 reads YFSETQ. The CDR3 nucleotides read TGCGCCAGCAGCATGTTGGGACAGGGTAACACCGGGGAGCTGTTTTTT. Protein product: CASSMLGQGNTGELFF. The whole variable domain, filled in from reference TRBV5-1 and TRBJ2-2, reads KAGVTQTPRYLIKTRGQQVTLSCSPISGHRSVSWYQQTPGQGLQFLFEYFSETQRNKGNFPGRFSGRQFSNSRSEMNVSTLELGDSALYLCASSMLGQGNTGELFFGEGSRLTVL.

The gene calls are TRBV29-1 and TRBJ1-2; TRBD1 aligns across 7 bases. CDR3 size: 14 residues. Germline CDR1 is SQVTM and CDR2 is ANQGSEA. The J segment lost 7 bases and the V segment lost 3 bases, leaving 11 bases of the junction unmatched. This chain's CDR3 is CSVDRSEGAGGYTF. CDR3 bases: TGCAGCGTTGACCGATCCGAGGGGGCGGGTGGCTACACCTTC.

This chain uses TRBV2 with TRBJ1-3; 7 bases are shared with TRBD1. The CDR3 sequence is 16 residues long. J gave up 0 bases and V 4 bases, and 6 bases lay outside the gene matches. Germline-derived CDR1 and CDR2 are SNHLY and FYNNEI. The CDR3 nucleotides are TGTGCCAGCAGTGCGGCCGACAGGGTCTCTGGAAACACCATATATTTT. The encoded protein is CASSAADRVSGNTIYF.

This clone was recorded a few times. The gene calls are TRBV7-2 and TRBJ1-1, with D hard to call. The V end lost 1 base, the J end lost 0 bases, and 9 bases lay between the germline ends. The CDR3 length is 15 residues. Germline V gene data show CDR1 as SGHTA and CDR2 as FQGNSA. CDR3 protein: CASSLVPPMNTEAFF. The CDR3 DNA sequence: TGTGCCAGCAGCTTAGTTCCACCCATGAACACTGAAGCTTTCTTT. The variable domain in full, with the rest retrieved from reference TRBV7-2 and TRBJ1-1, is GAGVSQSPSNKVTEKGKDVELRCDPISGHTALYWYRQSLGQGLEFLIYFQGNSAPDKSGLPSDRFSAERTGGSVSTLTIQRTQQEDSAVYLCASSLVPPMNTEAFFGQGTRLTVV.

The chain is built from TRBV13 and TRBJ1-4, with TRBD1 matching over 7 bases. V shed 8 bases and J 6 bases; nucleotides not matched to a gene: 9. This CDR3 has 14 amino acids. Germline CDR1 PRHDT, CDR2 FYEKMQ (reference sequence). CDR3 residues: CASRIRDSHEKLFF. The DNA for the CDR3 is TGTGCCAGCCGAATCCGGGACAGTCATGAAAAACTGTTTTTT.

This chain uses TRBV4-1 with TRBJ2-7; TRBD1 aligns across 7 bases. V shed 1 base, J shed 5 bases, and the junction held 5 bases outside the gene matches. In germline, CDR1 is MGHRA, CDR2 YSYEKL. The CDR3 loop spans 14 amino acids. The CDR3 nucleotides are TGCGCCAGCAGCCAAGTCGACAGGGTCCACGAGCAGTACTTC. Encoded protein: CASSQVDRVHEQYF.

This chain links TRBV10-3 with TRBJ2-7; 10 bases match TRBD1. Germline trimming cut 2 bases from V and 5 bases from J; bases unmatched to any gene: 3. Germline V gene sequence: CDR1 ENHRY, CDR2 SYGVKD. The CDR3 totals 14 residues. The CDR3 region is CAISEPTGGDEQYF. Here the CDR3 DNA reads TGTGCCATCAGTGAGCCGACAGGGGGCGACGAGCAGTACTTC.

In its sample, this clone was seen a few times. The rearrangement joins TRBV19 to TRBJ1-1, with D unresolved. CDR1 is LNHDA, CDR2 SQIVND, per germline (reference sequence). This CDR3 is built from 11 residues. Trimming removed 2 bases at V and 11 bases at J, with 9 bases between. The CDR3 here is CASSIPAGAFF. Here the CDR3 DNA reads TGTGCCAGTAGTATACCGGCGGGTGCTTTCTTT. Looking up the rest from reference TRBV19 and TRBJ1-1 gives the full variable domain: DGGITQSPKYLFRKEGQNVTLSCEQNLNHDAMYWYRQDPGQGLRLIYYSQIVNDFQKGDIAEGYSVSREKKESFPLTVTSAQKNPTAFYLCASSIPAGAFFGQGTRLTVV.

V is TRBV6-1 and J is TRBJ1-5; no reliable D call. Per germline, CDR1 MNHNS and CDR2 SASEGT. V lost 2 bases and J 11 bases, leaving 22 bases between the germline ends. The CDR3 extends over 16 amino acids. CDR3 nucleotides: TGTGCCAGCAGTGAACAAGGCTCGTCCGGGCTTGGGGCCCAGCATTTT. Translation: CASSEQGSSGLGAQHF.

CDR3 amino acids: CASRISGGQQPQHF. CDR3 nucleotides: TGTGCCAGCAGAATTTCGGGGGGGCAACAGCCCCAGCATTTT. V and J are TRBV27 and TRBJ1-5; D is possibly TRBD1 (6 bases). The CDR3 loop spans 14 amino acids. CDR1 MNHEY and CDR2 SMNVEV come from the germline V gene (reference sequence). Trimming left V 6 bases short and J 7 bases short, with 16 bases between.

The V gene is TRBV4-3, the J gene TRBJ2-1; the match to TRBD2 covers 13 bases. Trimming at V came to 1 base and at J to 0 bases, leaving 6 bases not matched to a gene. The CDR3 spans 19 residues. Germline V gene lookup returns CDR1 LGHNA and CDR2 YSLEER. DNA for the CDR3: TGCGCCAGCAGCCAAGGACTAGCGGGGGGCATCAGCTCCTACAATGAGCAGTTCTTC. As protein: CASSQGLAGGISSYNEQFF.

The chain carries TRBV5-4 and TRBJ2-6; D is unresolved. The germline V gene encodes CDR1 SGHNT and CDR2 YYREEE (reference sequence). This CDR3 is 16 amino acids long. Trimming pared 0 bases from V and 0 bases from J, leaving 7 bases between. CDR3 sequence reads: CASSLGGPSGANVLTF. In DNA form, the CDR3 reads TGTGCCAGCAGCTTGGGAGGTCCCTCTGGGGCCAACGTCCTGACTTTC.

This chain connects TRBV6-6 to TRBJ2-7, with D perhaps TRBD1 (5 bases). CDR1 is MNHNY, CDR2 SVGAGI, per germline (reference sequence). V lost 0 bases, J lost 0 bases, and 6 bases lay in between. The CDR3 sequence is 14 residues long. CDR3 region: CASSYSQGSYEQYF. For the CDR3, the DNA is TGTGCCAGCAGTTACTCCCAGGGCTCCTACGAGCAGTACTTC.

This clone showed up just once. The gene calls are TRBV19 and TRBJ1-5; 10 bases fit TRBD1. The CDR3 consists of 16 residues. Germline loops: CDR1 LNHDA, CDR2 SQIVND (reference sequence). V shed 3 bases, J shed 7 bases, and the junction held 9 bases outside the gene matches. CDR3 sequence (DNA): TGTGCCAGTAGTATGGTGCCGGGACAGGGGATACAGCCCCAGCATTTT. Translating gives CASSMVPGQGIQPQHF.

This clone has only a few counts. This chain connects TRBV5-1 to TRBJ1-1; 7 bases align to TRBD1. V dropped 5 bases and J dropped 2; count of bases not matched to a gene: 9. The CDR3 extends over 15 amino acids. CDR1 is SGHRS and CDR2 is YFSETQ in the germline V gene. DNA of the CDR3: TGCGCCAGCAGACATTTACAGGGGACCAACACTGAAGCTTTCTTT. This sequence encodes CASRHLQGTNTEAFF. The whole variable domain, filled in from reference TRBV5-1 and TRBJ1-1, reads KAGVTQTPRYLIKTRGQQVTLSCSPISGHRSVSWYQQTPGQGLQFLFEYFSETQRNKGNFPGRFSGRQFSNSRSEMNVSTLELGDSALYLCASRHLQGTNTEAFFGQGTRLTVV.

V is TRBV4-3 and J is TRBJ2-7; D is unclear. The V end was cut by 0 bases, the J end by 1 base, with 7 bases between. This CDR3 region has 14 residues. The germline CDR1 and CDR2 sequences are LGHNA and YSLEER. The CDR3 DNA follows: TGCGCCAGCAGCCAAGACTGGGCTTCCTACGAGCAGTACTTC. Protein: CASSQDWASYEQYF.

CDR3 amino acids: CASSARGFNQPQHF. The CDR3 bases are TGTGCCAGCAGCGCCCGGGGGTTCAATCAGCCCCAGCATTTT. The chain has TRBV9 and TRBJ1-5, with a possible D match to TRBD1 (5 bases). The germline CDR1 and CDR2 sequences are SGDLS and YYNGEE. CDR3 size: 14 residues. The ends were cut back, 3 bases at V and 3 bases at J, with 10 bases in the middle.

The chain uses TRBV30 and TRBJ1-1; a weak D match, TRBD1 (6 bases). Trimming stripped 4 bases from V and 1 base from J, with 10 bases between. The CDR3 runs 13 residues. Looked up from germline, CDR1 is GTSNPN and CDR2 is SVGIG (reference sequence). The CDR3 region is CAWKRQANTEAFF. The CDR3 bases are TGTGCCTGGAAACGACAGGCGAACACTGAAGCTTTCTTT.

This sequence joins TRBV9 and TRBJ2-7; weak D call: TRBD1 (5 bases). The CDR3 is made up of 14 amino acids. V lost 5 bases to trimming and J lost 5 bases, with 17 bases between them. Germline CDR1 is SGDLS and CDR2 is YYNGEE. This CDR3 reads CASSVDNRIHEQYF. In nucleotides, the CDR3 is TGTGCCAGCAGTGTGGACAATCGAATCCACGAGCAGTACTTC.

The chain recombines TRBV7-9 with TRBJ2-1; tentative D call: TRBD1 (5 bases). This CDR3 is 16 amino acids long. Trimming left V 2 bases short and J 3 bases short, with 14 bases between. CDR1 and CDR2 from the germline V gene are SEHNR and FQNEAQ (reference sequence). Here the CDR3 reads CASSLIPGRRYNEQFF. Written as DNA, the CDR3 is TGTGCCAGCAGCTTAATTCCAGGGCGCCGCTACAATGAGCAGTTCTTC.

CDR3 region: CASSILVRGAGQPQHF. CDR3 bases: TGTGCCAGTAGTATATTGGTGCGGGGGGCTGGGCAGCCCCAGCATTTT. V usage is TRBV19 and J usage is TRBJ1-5; D possibly corresponds to TRBD1 (6 bases). CDR1 and CDR2 (germline): LNHDA, SQIVND (reference sequence). The CDR3 has 16 amino acids. The V and J ends lost 2 bases and 7 bases respectively, with 18 bases between them. Filled out from reference TRBV19 and TRBJ1-5, the complete variable domain reads DGGITQSPKYLFRKEGQNVTLSCEQNLNHDAMYWYRQDPGQGLRLIYYSQIVNDFQKGDIAEGYSVSREKKESFPLTVTSAQKNPTAFYLCASSILVRGAGQPQHFGDGTRLSIL.

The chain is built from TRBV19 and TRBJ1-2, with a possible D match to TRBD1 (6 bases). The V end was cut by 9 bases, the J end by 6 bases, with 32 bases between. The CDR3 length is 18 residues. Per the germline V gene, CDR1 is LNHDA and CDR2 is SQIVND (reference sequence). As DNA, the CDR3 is TGTGCCAGCACAGGGTTAAAGGGCACAGGGTCGGCGGGAGATGGCTACACCTTC. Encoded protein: CASTGLKGTGSAGDGYTF.

Here the CDR3 DNA reads TGTGCCACCAGCAGAGTAACAGGGTTGGCTGGTGGCTACACCTTC. Amino acid sequence: CATSRVTGLAGGYTF. The chain is built from TRBV15 and TRBJ1-2, with D possibly being TRBD1 (6 bases). The length of the CDR3 is 15 residues. Trimming took off 1 base at V and 7 bases at J, with 16 bases between the two ends. Germline V gene sequence: CDR1 LNHNV, CDR2 YYDKDF (reference sequence).

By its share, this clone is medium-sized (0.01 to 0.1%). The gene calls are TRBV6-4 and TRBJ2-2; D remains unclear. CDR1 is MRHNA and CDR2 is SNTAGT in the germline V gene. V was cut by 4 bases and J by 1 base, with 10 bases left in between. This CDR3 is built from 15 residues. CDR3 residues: CASSASSWNTGELFF. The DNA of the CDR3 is TGTGCCAGCAGTGCGTCCAGCTGGAACACCGGGGAGCTGTTTTTT.

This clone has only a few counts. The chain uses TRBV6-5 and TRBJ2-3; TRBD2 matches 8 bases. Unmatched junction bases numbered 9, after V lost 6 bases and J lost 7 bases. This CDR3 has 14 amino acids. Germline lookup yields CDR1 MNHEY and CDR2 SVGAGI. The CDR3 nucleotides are TGTGCCAGCAGCTTAAGCGGGAGCGGGAATACGCAGTATTTT. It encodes CASSLSGSGNTQYF.